Listed here are 20 T cell receptor beta chains from one sample, sequenced in a study of T cells after yellow fever vaccination. TCRdb called the 5' RACE reads again in MiXCR, with one record for every CDR3 protein. Here the sample spans about 210,000 distinct CDR3 sequences, less than 7.5% being singletons. The sample was CD4+ T cells sorted from PBMCs, taken on the day of the yellow fever booster vaccination. These receptors originate from a young man who received the YFV17D yellow fever vaccine.

The rearrangement links TRBV3-1 to TRBJ2-7, with TRBD2 identical over 10 bases. The CDR3 is 15 residues long. The V gene's germline CDR1 is LGHDT and CDR2 YNNKEL (reference sequence). V was clipped by 3 bases and J by 4 bases; unmatched bases: 6. CDR3 region: CASSHTSGVEYEQYF. The CDR3 DNA follows: TGTGCCAGCAGCCACACTAGCGGGGTTGAGTACGAGCAGTACTTC.

The V gene is TRBV11-1, the J gene TRBJ2-7, with D perhaps matching TRBD2 (6 bases). The CDR3 is 21 residues long. CDR1 and CDR2 from the germline V gene are SGHAT and FQDESV (reference sequence). V was pared by 0 bases and J by 0 bases, with 27 bases between. The CDR3 DNA is TGTGCCAGCAGCTTAGCCACCGTTTCTAAAGTTGGGCGGGGACCCTCCTACGAGCAGTACTTC. As protein: CASSLATVSKVGRGPSYEQYF.

This clonotype has ten or more counts. V is TRBV20-1 and J is TRBJ1-4, with a weak D call TRBD1 (5 bases). Germline CDR1 DFQATT, CDR2 SNEGSKA (reference sequence). V was cut by 3 bases and J by 8 bases, with 10 bases left in between. The CDR3 totals 12 residues. CDR3 bases: TGCAGTGCTAGGGGGCTTGGGGAAAAACTGTTTTTT. This sequence encodes CSARGLGEKLFF.

In its sample, this clonotype was seen a few times. The chain uses TRBV4-3 and TRBJ2-1, with D tentatively TRBD1 (7 bases). The V and J ends lost 0 bases and 3 bases respectively, with 15 bases between them. CDR1 and CDR2 from the germline V gene are LGHNA and YSLEER. This CDR3 contains 17 residues. The CDR3: CASSQDPRQGGYNEQFF. The CDR3 DNA follows: TGCGCCAGCAGCCAAGATCCGAGGCAGGGGGGCTACAATGAGCAGTTCTTC.

About this clonotype itself: A much larger clone lies a single base off, so this may be a read error. The rearrangement links TRBV7-3 to TRBJ2-1; D is ambiguous. From germline, CDR1 is SGHTA and CDR2 FQGTGA. V gave up 2 bases and J gave up 7 bases, with 15 bases separating them. The CDR3 is made up of 15 amino acids. The chain's CDR3 is CASSLSGYSSNEQFF. The CDR3, as DNA: TGTGCCAGCAGCTTATCCGGCTACAGTTCTAATGAGCAGTTCTTC.

This clonotype came up a few times. The chain uses TRBV7-6 and TRBJ2-2, with D possibly matching TRBD2 (6 bases). This CDR3 has 16 residues. Germline CDR1 and CDR2: SGHVS and FNYEAQ. V was trimmed by 5 bases and J by 3 bases, leaving 16 bases between them. The CDR3 loop is CASSPRYGRDTGELFF. The CDR3 region has the DNA TGTGCCAGCAGCCCTAGGTACGGGAGAGACACCGGGGAGCTGTTTTTT. Filled out from reference TRBV7-6 and TRBJ2-2, the complete variable domain reads GAGVSQSPRYKVTKRGQDVALRCDPISGHVSLYWYRQALGQGPEFLTYFNYEAQQDKSGLPNDRFSAERPEGSISTLTIQRTEQRDSAMYRCASSPRYGRDTGELFFGEGSRLTVL.

This clonotype has more than one count but fewer than ten. The rearrangement uses TRBV6-5 and TRBJ2-7; weak D call: TRBD1 (6 bases). Trimming stripped 0 bases from V and 2 bases from J, with 20 bases between. Germline CDR1 and CDR2: MNHEY and SVGAGI. The CDR3 sequence is 18 residues long. The DNA of the CDR3 is TGTGCCAGCAGTTACTCGAAGTTTCTTCAGGGACAAGCCTACGAGCAGTACTTC. Protein: CASSYSKFLQGQAYEQYF.

J is TRBJ1-1 and V is TRBV23-1; perhaps TRBD1 as D (5 bases). TRBV23-1 is classed as an ORF, of uncertain function. V lost 5 bases and J lost 4, with 11 bases in between. The CDR3 has 13 amino acids. DNA for the CDR3: TGCGCCAGCAGTAAAAAAAGGGGCACTGAAGCTTTCTTT. This sequence encodes CASSKKRGTEAFF.

This clonotype appeared a few times. The chain couples TRBV10-3 to TRBJ2-1, with 14 bases aligning to TRBD2. Per the germline V gene, CDR1 is ENHRY and CDR2 is SYGVKD. This CDR3 is 17 amino acids long. The junction had 11 bases not matched to a gene; V was cut back by 6 bases and J by 7 bases. CDR3 nucleotides: TGTGCCATCAGCCAAACCGGGACTAGCGGGAGAGAGAATGAGCAGTTCTTC. Translation gives CAISQTGTSGRENEQFF.

This clonotype came up a few times. V and J are TRBV11-2 and TRBJ2-3, with TRBD2 matching over 14 bases. In germline, CDR1 is SGHAT, CDR2 FQNNGV. V gave up 5 bases and J gave up 8 bases; unmatched junction bases: 15. This CDR3 comprises 18 residues. Here the CDR3 DNA reads TGTGCCAGCAGCGCTCAGCCCGGGACTAGCGGGAGTCTTGGTACGCAGTATTTT. Residues: CASSAQPGTSGSLGTQYF.

The rearrangement uses TRBV20-1 and TRBJ2-3; possibly TRBD2 for D (5 bases). The CDR3 runs 14 residues. The V end lost 3 bases, the J end lost 2 bases, and 12 bases lay between the germline ends. In germline, CDR1 is DFQATT, CDR2 SNEGSKA (reference sequence). The CDR3, as DNA: TGCAGTGCTAGGGCCCCGGGAAACACAGATACGCAGTATTTT. Translation: CSARAPGNTDTQYF.

This clonotype has a handful of counts. The chain links TRBV12-3 or TRBV12-4 to TRBJ2-1; 7 bases are shared with TRBD2. The CDR3 loop spans 14 amino acids. Trimming took 3 bases from V and 8 from J; bases not matched to a gene: 7. For the CDR3, the DNA is TGTGCCAGCAGTTTGGAGCTAGCGGAAGATGAGCAGTTCTTC. The encoded protein is CASSLELAEDEQFF.

This clonotype was observed many times. This sequence joins TRBV19 and TRBJ2-5; no definite D call. Trimming shortened V by 3 bases and J by 2 bases, and 10 bases separated the two germline ends. Germline loops: CDR1 LNHDA, CDR2 SQIVND (reference sequence). This CDR3 comprises 14 residues. In DNA, the CDR3 is TGTGCCAGTAGTATCGGACCGACTCAAGAGACCCAGTACTTC. This encodes CASSIGPTQETQYF.

This clonotype was observed at least ten times. This chain uses TRBV5-1 with TRBJ2-2; the D call may be TRBD1 or TRBD2 (5 bases each). With 5 bases removed from V and 0 bases from J, the gap between germline ends came to 11 bases. There are 15 residues in the CDR3. The germline CDR1 and CDR2 sequences are SGHRS and YFSETQ. This chain's CDR3 is CASRSGTANTGELFF. CDR3 DNA: TGCGCCAGCAGATCCGGGACGGCGAACACCGGGGAGCTGTTTTTT.

The sample holds many counts of this clonotype. This chain uses TRBV6-5 with TRBJ1-1; 7 bases are shared with TRBD1. V shed 2 bases and J 3 bases; nucleotides not matched to a gene: 3. CDR3 length: 14 residues. Germline V gene sequence: CDR1 MNHEY, CDR2 SVGAGI. The DNA of the CDR3 is TGTGCCAGCAGTTACCAGGGGGATTACACTGAAGCTTTCTTT. This codes for CASSYQGDYTEAFF.

The chain is built from TRBV20-1 and TRBJ2-7, with 10 bases aligning to TRBD1. The V and J ends lost 4 bases and 4 bases, in that order; junction bases with no gene match: 10. This CDR3 is 15 amino acids long. Germline loops: CDR1 DFQATT, CDR2 SNEGSKA (reference sequence). The CDR3 loop reads CSAIRMGQGTYEQYF. The CDR3, as DNA: TGCAGTGCTATCCGGATGGGACAGGGGACTTACGAGCAGTACTTC.

This clonotype was detected many times. The rearrangement uses TRBV11-2 and TRBJ2-3; no clear D. CDR1 is SGHAT and CDR2 is FQNNGV in the germline V gene. Deletions cut 1 base from V and 0 bases from J, with 11 bases between. The CDR3 consists of 16 residues. The CDR3 DNA is TGTGCCAGCAGCTTAGGGGTCCGGTCTAGCACAGATACGCAGTATTTT. Its translation is CASSLGVRSSTDTQYF.

This clonotype was picked up many times. The rearrangement uses TRBV18 and TRBJ2-7; TRBD2 agrees at 10 bases. The trim removed 0 bases at V and 5 bases at J, leaving 10 bases unmatched. The CDR3 contains 17 residues. From germline, CDR1 is KGHSH and CDR2 LQKENI. The CDR3, as DNA: TGTGCCAGCTCACCACCGAATGTAGCGGGAGGTAAAAACGAGCAGTACTTC. This codes for CASSPPNVAGGKNEQYF. Looking up the rest from reference TRBV18 and TRBJ2-7 gives the full variable domain: NAGVMQNPRHLVRRRGQEARLRCSPMKGHSHVYWYRQLPEEGLKFMVYLQKENIIDESGMPKERFSAEFPKEGPSILRIQQVVRGDSAAYFCASSPPNVAGGKNEQYFGPGTRLTVT.

This clonotype has just a few counts. The V and J genes are TRBV5-1 and TRBJ2-3, with 14 bases that match TRBD2. V was clipped by 0 bases and J by 2 bases; unmatched bases: 2. The CDR3 loop spans 17 amino acids. Germline loops: CDR1 SGHRS, CDR2 YFSETQ. CDR3 in amino acids: CASSLAGLAGATDTQYF. The CDR3 coding sequence is TGCGCCAGCAGCTTGGCGGGACTAGCGGGAGCCACAGATACGCAGTATTTT. Looking up the rest from reference TRBV5-1 and TRBJ2-3 gives the full variable domain: KAGVTQTPRYLIKTRGQQVTLSCSPISGHRSVSWYQQTPGQGLQFLFEYFSETQRNKGNFPGRFSGRQFSNSRSEMNVSTLELGDSALYLCASSLAGLAGATDTQYFGPGTRLTVL.

In this sample, this clonotype turned up many times. The chain recombines TRBV7-2 with TRBJ2-7; TRBD1 matches at 7 bases. The J segment lost 6 bases and the V segment lost 5 bases, leaving 10 bases of the junction unmatched. This CDR3 region has 14 residues. CDR1 is SGHTA, CDR2 FQGNSA, per germline. In DNA form, the CDR3 reads TGTGCCAGCAGCCCAAGACAGGGATTGGCCGAGCAGTACTTC. This sequence encodes CASSPRQGLAEQYF.